This passage covers 30 T cell receptor beta chains from one sample sequenced in a study of blood T cell repertoires in COVID-19. Using immunoSEQ multiplex PCR, the repertoire was profiled, and TCRdb retains in-frame clones only, with some absent. The top ten hold 0.87% of the sample, which has around 260,000 clones, over 75% seen once. The source material was peripheral blood. The source is a human donor with COVID-19, enrolled during active disease. The donor label of this sample is uncertain.

This rearrangement joins TRBV9 to TRBJ1-3, with D possibly TRBD1 on 6 matching bases. Germline loops: CDR1 SGDLS, CDR2 YYNGEE. There are 14 residues in the CDR3. Between the trimmed V and J ends, which lost 2 bases and 7 bases, there was a span of 13 bases. The CDR3 DNA is TGTGCCAGCAGCGTCCGGGACACTCGGAACACCATATATTTT. This sequence encodes CASSVRDTRNTIYF.

The gene calls are TRBV7-9 and TRBJ2-2; 7 positions agree with TRBD1. This CDR3 is 16 amino acids long. V lost 6 bases and J lost 2; bases outside the gene matches: 9. Germline-derived CDR1 and CDR2 are SEHNR and FQNEAQ (reference sequence). The CDR3 coding sequence is TGTGCCAGCAGTTTTCCGGGACAGATAAACACCGGGGAGCTGTTTTTT. This translates into CASSFPGQINTGELFF.

This rearrangement joins TRBV27 to TRBJ2-3, with TRBD2 identical over 14 bases. V lost 5 bases, J lost 5 bases, and 9 bases stayed unmatched. The CDR3 covers 17 residues. From germline, CDR1 is MNHEY and CDR2 SMNVEV (reference sequence). The CDR3 loop is CASSRPGLAGALDTQYF. The CDR3 nucleotides read TGTGCCAGCAGTCGGCCGGGACTAGCGGGAGCTTTAGATACGCAGTATTTT.

The V gene is TRBV7-3, the J gene TRBJ2-3, with D possibly matching TRBD2 (5 bases). V was trimmed by 5 bases and J by 6 bases, leaving 15 bases between them. The CDR3 extends over 14 amino acids. From germline, CDR1 is SGHTA and CDR2 FQGTGA. The CDR3 here is CASSRGGRGDTQYF. CDR3 DNA: TGTGCCAGCAGCCGAGGAGGCCGCGGGGATACGCAGTATTTT.

The J gene is TRBJ1-1, the V gene TRBV20-1; no clear D. The V gene lost 6 bases and the J gene lost 11 bases, with 16 bases spanning the gap. The CDR3 is made up of 11 amino acids. Germline CDR1 is DFQATT and CDR2 is SNEGSKA (reference sequence). The CDR3 protein is CSAPLSGTAFF. The CDR3 DNA is TGCAGTGCGCCCCTGAGCGGAACGGCTTTCTTT.

This chain links TRBV7-2 with TRBJ2-3; 14 nucleotides align to TRBD2. Germline V gene data show CDR1 as SGHTA and CDR2 as FQGNSA. The CDR3 is 16 residues long. V gave up 8 bases and J gave up 0 bases; unmatched junction bases: 4. CDR3 region: CASRGTSGSSTDTQYF. Written as DNA, the CDR3 is TGTGCCAGCCGTGGGACTAGCGGGAGTAGCACAGATACGCAGTATTTT.

V and J are TRBV6-2 or TRBV6-3 and TRBJ1-2, with 10 bases fitting TRBD1. Germline-derived CDR1 and CDR2 are MNHEY and SVGEGT. Unmatched junction bases numbered 9, after V lost 3 bases and J lost 2 bases. There are 17 residues in the CDR3. In nucleotides, the CDR3 is TGTGCCAGCAGTTATAGGACTCGGGACAGGGGCAACTATGGCTACACCTTC. Amino acid sequence: CASSYRTRDRGNYGYTF.

V is TRBV3-1 (or the pseudogene TRBV3-2) and J is TRBJ2-7; D is perhaps TRBD2 (6 bases). The CDR3 has 14 amino acids. Trimming removed 1 base at V and 10 bases at J, with 17 bases between. CDR1 is LGHDT and CDR2 is YNNKEL in the germline V gene (reference sequence). CDR3 in amino acids: CASSQVARGSGQYF. For the CDR3, the DNA is TGTGCCAGCAGCCAAGTAGCGCGGGGAAGCGGACAGTACTTC.

This rearrangement joins TRBV10-3 to TRBJ1-1; weak D call: TRBD1 (5 bases). Germline V gene data show CDR1 as ENHRY and CDR2 as SYGVKD. The CDR3 is made up of 12 amino acids. Trimming pared 8 bases from V and 4 bases from J, leaving 11 bases between. The DNA for the CDR3 is TGTGCCATCCGGGGGACGGGCACTGAAGCTTTCTTT. Encoded protein: CAIRGTGTEAFF.

This chain connects TRBV5-1 to TRBJ2-2, with 11 bases matching TRBD1. V lost 4 bases to trimming and J lost 3 bases; unmatched junction nucleotides: 2. CDR1 SGHRS and CDR2 YFSETQ come from the germline V gene. The CDR3 is made up of 15 amino acids. DNA of the CDR3: TGCGCCAGCAGCAGGGGACAGGGGGACACCGGGGAGCTGTTTTTT. This encodes CASSRGQGDTGELFF.

The V call is TRBV11-2, the J call TRBJ1-1, with D maybe TRBD1 (6 bases). The CDR3 totals 12 residues. V was cut by 2 bases and J by 10 bases, with 11 bases left in between. Germline values: CDR1 SGHAT, CDR2 FQNNGV. This chain's CDR3 is CASSLIRGGAFF. The DNA for the CDR3 is TGTGCCAGCAGCTTAATTCGAGGGGGAGCTTTCTTT.

The rearrangement joins TRBV6-5 to TRBJ1-5, with D maybe TRBD1 (5 bases). The length of the CDR3 is 14 residues. Germline V gene sequence: CDR1 MNHEY, CDR2 SVGAGI. Trimming removed 5 bases from V and 6 bases from J, with 14 bases in between. The CDR3 region is CASSPGGGLQPQHF. CDR3 DNA: TGTGCCAGCAGTCCGGGGGGAGGGCTTCAGCCCCAGCATTTT.

The chain employs TRBV4-3 and TRBJ1-1; no reliable D call. The CDR3 totals 15 residues. Germline assignment: CDR1 LGHNA and CDR2 YSLEER. With 1 base removed from V and 8 bases from J, the gap between germline ends came to 17 bases. The CDR3 sequence: CASSQVARSFQEAFF. CDR3 bases: TGCGCCAGCAGCCAAGTCGCCAGGTCCTTCCAAGAAGCTTTCTTT.

The chain has TRBV10-3 and TRBJ1-2; TRBD1 matches at 12 bases. Germline V gene sequence: CDR1 ENHRY, CDR2 SYGVKD. The V gene end was trimmed by 6 bases and the J gene end by 4 bases; junction bases not matched to a gene: 9. The CDR3 sequence is 16 residues long. CDR3 sequence reads: CAIRPGGTGGVYGYTF. DNA for the CDR3: TGTGCCATCAGACCCGGGGGGACAGGGGGCGTCTATGGCTACACCTTC.

The chain recombines TRBV7-2 with TRBJ2-1, with D possibly matching TRBD2 (5 bases). The length of the CDR3 is 14 residues. V lost 5 bases, J lost 9 bases, and 17 bases lay in between. Germline V CDR1 and CDR2: SGHTA, FQGNSA. The CDR3: CASSPPVEVAEQFF. In DNA, the CDR3 is TGTGCCAGCAGCCCACCGGTGGAGGTCGCTGAGCAGTTCTTC.

This clone occurred a few times. V is TRBV20-1 and J is TRBJ2-3; 9 nucleotides line up with TRBD2. V trimming: 3 bases; J trimming: 6 bases; junction bases outside the gene matches: 10. The CDR3 has 15 amino acids. CDR1 DFQATT and CDR2 SNEGSKA come from the germline V gene (reference sequence). CDR3 DNA: TGCAGTGCTAGTCTTTTAGCGGGAGCGGGGGATACGCAGTATTTT. Protein sequence: CSASLLAGAGDTQYF.

The chain couples TRBV4-2 to TRBJ1-4; TRBD1 matches 7 bases. Germline V gene sequence: CDR1 LGHNA, CDR2 YNFKEQ. J lost 5 bases, V lost 4 bases, and 7 bases had no gene match. The CDR3 length is 15 residues. Written as DNA, the CDR3 is TGTGCCAGCAGCCTTGACAGGGCCGCCAATGAAAAACTGTTTTTT. This gives the protein CASSLDRAANEKLFF.

This rearrangement joins TRBV27 to TRBJ2-1, with 7 bases lining up with TRBD1. This CDR3 comprises 16 residues. J was trimmed by 2 bases and V by 1 base; bases with no gene match: 5. CDR1 is MNHEY and CDR2 is SMNVEV in the germline V gene (reference sequence). CDR3 region: CASSLLGTETYNEQFF. CDR3 sequence (DNA): TGTGCCAGCAGTTTATTGGGGACAGAGACCTACAATGAGCAGTTCTTC.

The chain links TRBV2 to TRBJ1-6; TRBD1 might be the D (5 bases). V was clipped by 1 base and J by 9 bases, with 16 bases between them. This CDR3 has 16 amino acids. From germline, CDR1 is SNHLY and CDR2 FYNNEI. The CDR3 nucleotides are TGTGCCAGCAGTGAAGTAGGGCAGGGTGACGGTTCACCCCTCCACTTT. This gives the protein CASSEVGQGDGSPLHF.

The chain employs TRBV4-2 and TRBJ2-1, with 8 bases lining up with TRBD2. Looked up from germline, CDR1 is LGHNA and CDR2 is YNFKEQ. The V and J ends lost 6 bases and 9 bases, in that order; junction bases with no gene match: 10. This CDR3 spans 14 amino acids. CDR3: CASRGSGSLIEQFF. CDR3 in DNA: TGTGCCAGCAGGGGGAGCGGGAGCCTGATTGAGCAGTTCTTC.

J is TRBJ2-2 and V is TRBV5-1; D might be TRBD2 (7 bases). V gave up 3 bases and J gave up 2 bases, with 14 bases separating them. The length of the CDR3 is 16 residues. The germline V gene encodes CDR1 SGHRS and CDR2 YFSETQ. The CDR3 reads CASSSQGGGNTGELFF. The CDR3 DNA follows: TGCGCCAGCAGCTCCCAAGGGGGGGGAAACACCGGGGAGCTGTTTTTT.

The chain couples TRBV27 to TRBJ2-2; 9 nucleotides line up with TRBD1. Germline V gives CDR1 MNHEY, CDR2 SMNVEV (reference sequence). This CDR3 has 16 residues. V lost 2 bases to trimming and J lost 6 bases; unmatched junction nucleotides: 7. The CDR3 loop is CASSLTGQGLSGELFF. In nucleotides, the CDR3 is TGTGCCAGCAGTTTAACGGGACAGGGTTTGTCCGGGGAGCTGTTTTTT.

The chain employs TRBV28 and TRBJ1-3; D not resolved. The CDR3 is made up of 13 amino acids. Germline CDR1 reads MDHEN; CDR2 reads SYDVKM. Trimming removed 8 bases from V and 6 bases from J, with 14 bases in between. The CDR3 region has the DNA TGTGCCAGCGGTACATACCCCGAAAACACCATATATTTT. Encoded protein: CASGTYPENTIYF. The whole variable domain, filled in from reference TRBV28 and TRBJ1-3, reads DVKVTQSSRYLVKRTGEKVFLECVQDMDHENMFWYRQDPGLGLRLIYFSYDVKMKEKGDIPEGYSVSREKKERFSLILESASTNQTSMYLCASGTYPENTIYFGEGSWLTVV.

This sequence joins TRBV11-1 and TRBJ1-6; D remains ambiguous. This CDR3 contains 15 residues. Per the germline V gene, CDR1 is SGHAT and CDR2 is FQDESV (reference sequence). The V end was cut by 3 bases, the J end by 9 bases, with 15 bases between. In DNA, the CDR3 is TGTGCCAGCAGCTTCTCAGGAGCTCGGGGTTCACCCCTCCACTTT. Its protein is CASSFSGARGSPLHF. Full variable domain (remainder filled in from reference TRBV11-1 and TRBJ1-6): EAEVAQSPRYKITEKSQAVAFWCDPISGHATLYWYRQILGQGPELLVQFQDESVVDDSQLPKDRFSAERLKGVDSTLKIQPAELGDSAMYLCASSFSGARGSPLHFGNGTRLTVT.

The chain carries TRBV10-3 and TRBJ2-3, with D perhaps matching TRBD2 (5 bases). CDR1 ENHRY and CDR2 SYGVKD come from the germline V gene. The CDR3 loop spans 14 amino acids. Deletions cut 8 bases from V and 0 bases from J, with 12 bases between. The CDR3: CAIGRRTSTDTQYF. The CDR3 region has the DNA TGTGCCATCGGTAGGCGGACTAGCACAGATACGCAGTATTTT.

The rearrangement links TRBV5-1 to TRBJ1-1; 9 nucleotides agree with TRBD1. Looked up from germline, CDR1 is SGHRS and CDR2 is YFSETQ. This CDR3 contains 13 residues. J lost 5 bases, V lost 6 bases, and 5 bases had no gene match. The CDR3 DNA is TGCGCCAGCACCCTAGGACAGGGGACTGAAGCTTTCTTT. It specifies CASTLGQGTEAFF.

The chain couples TRBV28 to TRBJ1-5, with 8 nucleotides matching TRBD1. This CDR3 spans 15 amino acids. Germline V gives CDR1 MDHEN, CDR2 SYDVKM. Trimming cost V 6 bases and J 2 bases; bases outside gene matches: 6. CDR3 in DNA: TGTGCCAGCAGGAAGGACAGGGTTCGCAATCAGCCCCAGCATTTT. This gives the protein CASRKDRVRNQPQHF.

The rearrangement joins TRBV30 to TRBJ1-1; D is unclear. The germline gives CDR1 GTSNPN, CDR2 SVGIG (reference sequence). Trimming took off 3 bases at V and 2 bases at J, with 13 bases between the two ends. This CDR3 has 14 amino acids. The CDR3 loop reads CAWRSGPTNTEAFF. The DNA of the CDR3 is TGTGCCTGGAGATCGGGTCCTACTAACACTGAAGCTTTCTTT. The full variable domain, with the rest looked up from reference TRBV30 and TRBJ1-1, is SQTIHQWPATLVQPVGSPLSLECTVEGTSNPNLYWYRQAAGRGLQLLFYSVGIGQISSEVPQNLSASRPQDRQFILSSKKLLLSDSGFYLCAWRSGPTNTEAFFGQGTRLTVV.

A few counts support this clone. The V call is TRBV18, the J call TRBJ1-4, with TRBD1 identical over 8 bases. V lost 6 bases, J lost 6 bases, and 9 bases stayed unmatched. CDR1 and CDR2 from the germline V gene are KGHSH and LQKENI. The CDR3 runs to 15 residues. DNA for the CDR3: TGTGCCAGCTCCAGGCACCAGGGGGCTGATGAAAAACTGTTTTTT. This translates into CASSRHQGADEKLFF.

The chain carries TRBV6-2 or TRBV6-3 and TRBJ1-3; 10 bases align to TRBD1. Unmatched junction bases numbered 4, after V lost 5 bases and J lost 3 bases. The germline V gene has CDR1 MNHEY and CDR2 SVGEGT. The CDR3 is 15 amino acids. The CDR3 DNA sequence: TGTGCCAGCAGTCGACAGGGGGCCGGTGGAAACACCATATATTTT. Its protein is CASSRQGAGGNTIYF.